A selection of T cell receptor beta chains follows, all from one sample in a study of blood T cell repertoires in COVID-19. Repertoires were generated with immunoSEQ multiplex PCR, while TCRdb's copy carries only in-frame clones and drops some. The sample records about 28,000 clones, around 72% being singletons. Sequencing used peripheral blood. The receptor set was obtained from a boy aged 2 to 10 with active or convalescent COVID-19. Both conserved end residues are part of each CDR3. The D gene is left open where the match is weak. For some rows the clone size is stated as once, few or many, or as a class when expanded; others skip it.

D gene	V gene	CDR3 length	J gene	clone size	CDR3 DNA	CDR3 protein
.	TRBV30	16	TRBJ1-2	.	TGTGCCTGGAGTGATACCCCGACAGGTGCCACGGCTGGCTACACCTTC	CAWSDTPTGATAGYTF
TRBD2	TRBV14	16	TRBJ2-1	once	TGTGCCAGCAGCCAAGAGTTCGGACTAGCGGAAAATGAGCAGTTCTTC	CASSQEFGLAENEQFF
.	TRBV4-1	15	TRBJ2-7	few	TGCGCCAGCAGCCAAGCCCCGAACACCCTCTACGAGCAGTACTTC	CASSQAPNTLYEQYF
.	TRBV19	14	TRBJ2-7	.	TGTGCCAGTAGTATGAGCAGGTACTCCTACGAGCAGTACTTC	CASSMSRYSYEQYF
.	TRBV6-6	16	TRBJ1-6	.	TGTGCCAGCAGTTACGTTCGGGCAGGGTGGGGTTCACCCCTCCACTTT	CASSYVRAGWGSPLHF
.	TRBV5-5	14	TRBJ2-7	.	TGTGCCAGCAGCTTGCAGGGGAATACCTACGAGCAGTACTTC	CASSLQGNTYEQYF
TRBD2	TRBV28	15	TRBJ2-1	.	TGTGCCAGCCGACCGACTAGCGGGAGGGCCCGTGAGCAGTTCTTC	CASRPTSGRAREQFF
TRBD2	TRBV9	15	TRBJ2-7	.	TGTGCCAGCAGCGTAGACGCGGGAGCTAGGGACGAGCAGTACTTC	CASSVDAGARDEQYF
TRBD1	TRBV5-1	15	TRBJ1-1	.	TGCGCCAGCAGCCTTGGGACAGGGGGATCCACTGAAGCTTTCTTT	CASSLGTGGSTEAFF
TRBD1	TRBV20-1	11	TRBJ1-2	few	TGCAGTGCTAGAGGGACAGGTGGCTACACCTTC	CSARGTGGYTF
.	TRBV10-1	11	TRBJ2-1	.	TGCGCCAGCAGTGAGTACGGGTGGCAGTTCTTC	CASSEYGWQFF
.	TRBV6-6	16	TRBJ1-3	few	TGTGCCAGCAGTTACTCGACAGGCCCCTCTGGAAACACCATATATTTT	CASSYSTGPSGNTIYF
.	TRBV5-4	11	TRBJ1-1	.	TGTGCCAGCAGCTTGGGGCCGGAAGCTTTCTTT	CASSLGPEAFF
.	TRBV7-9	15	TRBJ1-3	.	TGTGCCAGCAGATATACCGCAGTATCTGGAAACACCATATATTTT	CASRYTAVSGNTIYF
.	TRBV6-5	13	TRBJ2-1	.	TGTGCCAGCAGCTCACACGCCTACAATGAGCAGTTCTTC	CASSSHAYNEQFF
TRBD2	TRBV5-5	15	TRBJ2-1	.	TGTGCCAGCAGCGCCGGACTAGCGGCAAACAATGAGCAGTTCTTC	CASSAGLAANNEQFF
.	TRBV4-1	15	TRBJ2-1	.	TGCGCCAGCAGCCCTTTTGCGGGGATCAACAATGAGCAGTTCTTC	CASSPFAGINNEQFF
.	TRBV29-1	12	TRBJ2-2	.	TGCAGCGTTGAAGGGGACACACGGGAGCTGTTTTTT	CSVEGDTRELFF
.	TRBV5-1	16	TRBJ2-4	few	TGCGCCAGCAGGCTGACATCCAGGGGTGGCAAAAACATTCAGTACTTC	CASRLTSRGGKNIQYF
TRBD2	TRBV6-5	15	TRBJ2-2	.	TGTGCCAGCAGTCCCGGGACTAGCTACACCGGGGAGCTGTTTTTT	CASSPGTSYTGELFF
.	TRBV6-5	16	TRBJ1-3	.	TGTGCCAGCAGTTACAATCCGGCAGGAGGACCCAGCACCATATATTTT	CASSYNPAGGPSTIYF
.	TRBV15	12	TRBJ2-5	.	TGTGCCACCAGCCAGTACCAAGAGACCCAGTACTTC	CATSQYQETQYF
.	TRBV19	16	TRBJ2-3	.	TGTGCCAGTAGTAGAACTAGCCCTACTAGCACAGATACGCAGTATTTT	CASSRTSPTSTDTQYF
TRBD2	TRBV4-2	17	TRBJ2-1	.	TGTGCCAGCAGCCAAGGCCCGGGACTAGCGGGGTTTCATGAGCAGTTCTTC	CASSQGPGLAGFHEQFF
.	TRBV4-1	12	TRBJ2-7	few	TGCGCCAGCAGTCTTTTAGGCGGCGAGCAGTACTTC	CASSLLGGEQYF
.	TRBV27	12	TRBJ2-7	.	TGTGCCAGCAGTTTTGGGGGGTACGAGCAGTACTTC	CASSFGGYEQYF
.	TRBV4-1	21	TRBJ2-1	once	TGCGCCAGCAGCCAAGAGGATTGGGACAGGGGATTTAGCGGGAGGGGAAATGAGCAGTTCTTC	CASSQEDWDRGFSGRGNEQFF
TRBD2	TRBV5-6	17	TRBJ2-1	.	TGTGCCAGCAGCTTGCCCCCTCCGGCGGGGGTATACAATGAGCAGTTCTTC	CASSLPPPAGVYNEQFF
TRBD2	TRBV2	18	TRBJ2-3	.	TGTGCCAGCAGTCCCCCAAAACTAGCGATCCCCTCCACAGATACGCAGTATTTT	CASSPPKLAIPSTDTQYF
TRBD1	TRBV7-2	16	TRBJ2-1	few	TGTGCCAGCAGCCGCCGCGGGACAGGGGCGAACAATGAGCAGTTCTTC	CASSRRGTGANNEQFF
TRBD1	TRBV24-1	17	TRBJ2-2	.	TGTGCCACCAGTGATCCCGGGACAGGGAGGAACACCGGGGAGCTGTTTTTT	CATSDPGTGRNTGELFF